The 27 T cell receptor beta chains below all came from one sample that was sequenced in a study of cytomegalovirus exposure and HLA in healthy donors (dated by TCRdb to about 2017). Receptors were amplified or captured by the immunoSEQ multiplex PCR assay. The multiplex PCR relied on a mix of 60 forward primers for TCR Vbeta segments and 13 reverse primers for TCR Jbeta segments. In TCRdb, the immuneACCESS table is reduced to in-frame sequences with V and J assigned. These tables do not hold every clone; where another copy was compared, an unresolved V gene accounts for under half, and the others remain unexplained. In all, the sample holds about 120,000 clones, and about a sixth of those were seen once. The ten largest make up approximately 2.9% of the sample. Sequenced: PBMCs. Every receptor here comes from a female donor in good health and CMV-seropositive.

This chain connects TRBV10-3 to TRBJ1-1; 9 bases line up with TRBD1. Germline-derived CDR1 and CDR2 are ENHRY and SYGVKD. Trimming took 6 bases from V and 0 from J; bases not matched to a gene: 14. The CDR3 loop spans 18 amino acids. The CDR3 protein is CAIRLNRGRGGVNTEAFF. CDR3 nucleotides: TGTGCCATCAGACTAAACAGGGGGCGAGGGGGCGTGAACACTGAAGCTTTCTTT.

This rearrangement joins TRBV5-1 to TRBJ2-3; 10 nucleotides agree with TRBD2. The CDR3 covers 16 residues. V shed 5 bases, J shed 0 bases, and the junction held 6 bases outside the gene matches. Germline loops: CDR1 SGHRS, CDR2 YFSETQ. Here the CDR3 DNA reads TGCGCCAGCAGGGCAGCGGGAGGGCCGAGCACAGATACGCAGTATTTT. Translating it yields CASRAAGGPSTDTQYF.

In its sample, this clone was seen a few times. This chain joins TRBV10-3 and TRBJ2-1; TRBD2 aligns across 10 bases. Losses at the gene ends were 7 bases for V and 6 bases for J; bases not matched to a gene: 6. The germline V gene encodes CDR1 ENHRY and CDR2 SYGVKD. The CDR3 runs 14 residues. CDR3 loop: CAITQRGGRNEQFF. As DNA, the CDR3 is TGTGCCATCACCCAGCGGGGGGGCCGCAATGAGCAGTTCTTC.

This clone came up a few times. This chain uses TRBV5-1 with TRBJ2-5; no reliable D call. The CDR3 is 13 residues long. Deletions cut 1 base from V and 4 bases from J, with 8 bases between. Germline assignment: CDR1 SGHRS and CDR2 YFSETQ. The DNA for the CDR3 is TGCGCCAGCAGCTTGCACGGTCCAGAGACCCAGTACTTC. Translating it yields CASSLHGPETQYF.

Comment on this clone: An end of the junction does not agree with germline; a read error may underlie this. At the DNA level, this CDR3 is encoded by other sequences in the same sample as well. The genes are TRBV10-3 and TRBJ2-3; possible D gene TRBD2, 5 bases. Per the germline V gene, CDR1 is ENHRY and CDR2 is SYGVKD. The CDR3 extends over 11 amino acids. The DNA for the CDR3 is TGTGCCATAAGTGAGCGGGATACGCAGTATTTT. Encoded protein: CAISERDTQYF.

This clone was counted only a few times. V and J are TRBV27 and TRBJ1-5, with D tentatively TRBD1 (5 bases). The CDR3 extends over 15 amino acids. The V and J ends lost 2 bases and 3 bases respectively, with 11 bases between them. Germline lookup yields CDR1 MNHEY and CDR2 SMNVEV (reference sequence). The CDR3 is CASSLMQGNNQPQHF. CDR3 sequence (DNA): TGTGCCAGCAGTTTAATGCAGGGCAACAATCAGCCCCAGCATTTT.

V is TRBV4-3 and J is TRBJ2-7; TRBD2 is a possible D gene (6 bases). This CDR3 contains 14 residues. Between the trimmed V and J ends, which lost 0 bases and 3 bases, there was a span of 9 bases. CDR1 LGHNA and CDR2 YSLEER come from the germline V gene. CDR3 DNA: TGCGCCAGCAGCCAAGATTTGGGGGGCTACGAGCAGTACTTC. Translating it yields CASSQDLGGYEQYF.

The gene calls are TRBV6-4 and TRBJ1-2, with D possibly matching TRBD1 (5 bases). Germline CDR1 and CDR2: MRHNA and SNTAGT. V lost 0 bases and J 4 bases, leaving 6 bases between the germline ends. CDR3 length: 13 residues. CDR3 sequence reads: CASSDSGGYGYTF. The CDR3 DNA sequence: TGTGCCAGCAGTGACTCGGGGGGCTATGGCTACACCTTC.

This sequence joins TRBV4-2 and TRBJ2-3, with unresolved D. Trimming removed 5 bases from V and 2 bases from J, with 14 bases in between. Germline CDR1 is LGHNA and CDR2 is YNFKEQ. The CDR3 runs to 15 residues. This chain's CDR3 is CASSISFAVTDTQYF. The CDR3 bases are TGTGCCAGCAGCATCTCATTCGCGGTCACAGATACGCAGTATTTT.

This clone was observed a few times. The chain is built from TRBV7-2 and TRBJ2-7; tentatively, D is TRBD1 (5 bases). Germline values: CDR1 SGHTA, CDR2 FQGNSA. V was pared by 1 base and J by 6 bases, with 19 bases between. This CDR3 contains 16 residues. The CDR3 sequence: CASSLVGAPGRFEQYF. The CDR3 DNA reads as TGTGCCAGCAGCTTAGTTGGGGCCCCGGGTAGGTTCGAGCAGTACTTC. Combining the CDR3 with reference TRBV7-2 and TRBJ2-7 gives the whole variable domain GAGVSQSPSNKVTEKGKDVELRCDPISGHTALYWYRQSLGQGLEFLIYFQGNSAPDKSGLPSDRFSAERTGGSVSTLTIQRTQQEDSAVYLCASSLVGAPGRFEQYFGPGTRLTVT.

This clone has a handful of counts. This chain links TRBV27 with TRBJ2-7; D might be TRBD2 (6 bases). V shed 2 bases and J shed 5 bases, with 7 bases lying between them. Looked up from germline, CDR1 is MNHEY and CDR2 is SMNVEV (reference sequence). The CDR3 loop spans 12 amino acids. CDR3: CASSLGGDEQYF. The CDR3, as DNA: TGTGCCAGCAGTTTAGGAGGGGACGAGCAGTACTTC.

This clone was observed a handful of times. The chain combines TRBV19 with TRBJ1-5; D remains ambiguous. The CDR3 spans 13 residues. Germline values: CDR1 LNHDA, CDR2 SQIVND (reference sequence). Trimming cost V 5 bases and J 0 bases, with 5 bases left between them. The CDR3 spells CASSYGSNQPQHF. CDR3 nucleotides: TGTGCCAGTAGTTACGGTAGCAATCAGCCCCAGCATTTT. Filled out from reference TRBV19 and TRBJ1-5, the complete variable domain reads DGGITQSPKYLFRKEGQNVTLSCEQNLNHDAMYWYRQDPGQGLRLIYYSQIVNDFQKGDIAEGYSVSREKKESFPLTVTSAQKNPTAFYLCASSYGSNQPQHFGDGTRLSIL.

The chain is built from TRBV27 and TRBJ2-5, with no clear D. Germline values: CDR1 MNHEY, CDR2 SMNVEV (reference sequence). V dropped 3 bases and J dropped 6 bases, with 17 bases sitting between them. The length of the CDR3 is 15 residues. CDR3 loop: CASSLNRWAQQTQYF. The CDR3, as DNA: TGTGCCAGCAGTTTGAATCGGTGGGCACAGCAGACCCAGTACTTC.

As for this clone: A junction end diverges from the germline sequence, so it may reflect a read error. The CDR3 coding sequence is TGTGCCAGTAGTATACGGGACTTCAATCAGCACCAGCATTTT. Encoded protein: CASSIRDFNQHQHF. The J gene is TRBJ1-5, the V gene TRBV19; weak D call: TRBD1 (5 bases). Germline V gene sequence: CDR1 LNHDA, CDR2 SQIVND (reference sequence). CDR3 size: 14 residues.

The gene calls are TRBV7-9 and TRBJ2-3, with 9 bases lining up with TRBD1. Germline CDR1 SEHNR, CDR2 FQNEAQ (reference sequence). This CDR3 spans 13 amino acids. Trimming took 9 bases from V and 3 from J; bases not matched to a gene: 4. In DNA form, the CDR3 reads TGTGCCAGTCAGACAGGGGGAACAGATACGCAGTATTTT. It specifies CASQTGGTDTQYF. Filled out from reference TRBV7-9 and TRBJ2-3, the complete variable domain reads DTGVSQNPRHKITKRGQNVTFRCDPISEHNRLYWYRQTLGQGPEFLTYFQNEAQLEKSRLLSDRFSAERPKGSFSTLEIQRTEQGDSAMYLCASQTGGTDTQYFGPGTRLTVL.

This clone showed up just a few times. The chain couples TRBV29-1 to TRBJ2-1; the D gene is possibly TRBD1 (6 bases). Germline CDR1 is SQVTM and CDR2 is ANQGSEA. The CDR3 length is 14 residues. Trimming removed 7 bases from V and 0 bases from J, with 13 bases in between. This chain's CDR3 is CSGTDRSSYNEQFF. The CDR3, as DNA: TGCAGCGGAACCGACAGGAGCTCCTACAATGAGCAGTTCTTC.

This chain connects TRBV9 to TRBJ2-3; no clear D gene. Germline V CDR1 and CDR2: SGDLS, YYNGEE. The V and J ends lost 0 bases and 5 bases respectively, with 10 bases between them. The CDR3 has 14 residues. The CDR3 bases are TGTGCCAGCAGCGTAGGCGGTCTGGGAGATACGCAGTATTTT. Its translation is CASSVGGLGDTQYF.

The genes are TRBV5-4 and TRBJ1-1, with D possibly TRBD1 on 6 matching bases. The germline CDR1 and CDR2 sequences are SGHNT and YYREEE (reference sequence). The CDR3 runs to 15 residues. Trimming shortened V by 0 bases and J by 8 bases, and 17 bases separated the two germline ends. The CDR3: CASSLVGALLEEAFF. The DNA of the CDR3 is TGTGCCAGCAGCTTGGTGGGGGCGCTCCTGGAAGAAGCTTTCTTT.

The chain is built from TRBV7-2 and TRBJ1-2; TRBD1 matches at 10 bases. This CDR3 is built from 14 residues. The V segment lost 5 bases and the J segment 7 bases; nucleotides outside the gene matches: 7. Germline V gene sequence: CDR1 SGHTA, CDR2 FQGNSA. The CDR3 region has the DNA TGTGCCAGCAGCCCAAGACAGGGGGCTTTTGGCTACACCTTC. This gives the protein CASSPRQGAFGYTF.

This rearrangement joins TRBV28 to TRBJ1-1; D might be TRBD1 (6 bases). Germline CDR1 MDHEN, CDR2 SYDVKM. The ends were cut back, 3 bases at V and 1 base at J, with 9 bases in the middle. The CDR3 runs 14 residues. The CDR3 coding sequence is TGTGCCAGCAGTTTGATCAGGGGGAACACTGAAGCTTTCTTT. As protein: CASSLIRGNTEAFF.

This clone was detected only a few times. The J gene is TRBJ2-3, the V gene TRBV30; 16 positions agree with TRBD2. Germline lookup yields CDR1 GTSNPN and CDR2 SVGIG (reference sequence). The V and J ends lost 8 bases and 2 bases, in that order; junction bases with no gene match: 7. This CDR3 is built from 16 residues. CDR3 sequence: CASTGTSGGATDTQYF. The CDR3 DNA follows: TGTGCCAGTACCGGGACTAGCGGGGGGGCCACAGATACGCAGTATTTT. The full variable domain, with the rest looked up from reference TRBV30 and TRBJ2-3, is SQTIHQWPATLVQPVGSPLSLECTVEGTSNPNLYWYRQAAGRGLQLLFYSVGIGQISSEVPQNLSASRPQDRQFILSSKKLLLSDSGFYLCASTGTSGGATDTQYFGPGTRLTVL.

This clone was detected a few times. The chain combines TRBV25-1 with TRBJ2-1; 9 bases fit TRBD1. The CDR3 is made up of 13 amino acids. Losses at the gene ends were 8 bases for V and 7 bases for J; bases not matched to a gene: 6. Germline CDR1 reads MGHDK; CDR2 reads SYGVNS. This CDR3 is CASGGQGRNEQFF. The CDR3 nucleotides read TGTGCCAGCGGGGGACAGGGTAGGAATGAGCAGTTCTTC.

This rearrangement joins TRBV19 to TRBJ1-5, with 9 bases that match TRBD1. The CDR3 is 15 residues long. Trimming removed 6 bases from V and 5 bases from J; junction bases left unmatched: 8. Germline CDR1 reads LNHDA; CDR2 reads SQIVND (reference sequence). CDR3 nucleotides: TGTGCCAGTAGGGAACAGGGGGCAGGTTATCAGCCCCAGCATTTT. Translation: CASREQGAGYQPQHF.

This clone has just a few counts. The V and J genes are TRBV5-1 and TRBJ1-4; 10 nucleotides line up with TRBD1. V lost 4 bases, J lost 8 bases, and 8 bases stayed unmatched. The CDR3 totals 15 residues. CDR1 and CDR2 from the germline V gene are SGHRS and YFSETQ. CDR3 sequence (DNA): TGCGCCAGCAGCCTTAGACAGGGGGCGACGGAAAAACTGTTTTTT. Protein: CASSLRQGATEKLFF.

This clone was picked up a small number of times. The chain joins TRBV19 to TRBJ2-3, with D possibly being TRBD2 (6 bases). CDR1 LNHDA and CDR2 SQIVND come from the germline V gene (reference sequence). V was shortened by 5 bases and J by 2 bases, with 11 bases between the two germline ends. The CDR3 is made up of 14 amino acids. CDR3 sequence: CASSDRDSTDTQYF. DNA for the CDR3: TGTGCCAGTAGTGACCGGGACTCCACAGATACGCAGTATTTT.

This clone was counted only a few times. The gene calls are TRBV5-4 and TRBJ2-7; TRBD1 is a possible D gene (6 bases). The CDR3 sequence is 16 residues long. The germline V gene has CDR1 SGHNT and CDR2 YYREEE (reference sequence). The ends were cut back, 3 bases at V and 5 bases at J, with 21 bases in the middle. CDR3 sequence: CASSSTGTRVGNEQYF. CDR3 bases: TGTGCCAGCAGCTCAACCGGGACAAGGGTAGGGAACGAGCAGTACTTC.

This clone was seen only a few times. V gene TRBV4-2 combines with J gene TRBJ2-1; D may be TRBD1 (7 bases). CDR1 LGHNA and CDR2 YNFKEQ come from the germline V gene. V was trimmed by 4 bases and J by 0 bases, leaving 13 bases between them. The length of the CDR3 is 16 residues. The chain's CDR3 is CASSPQGGSSYNEQFF. CDR3 DNA sequence: TGTGCCAGCAGCCCCCAGGGGGGTAGCTCCTACAATGAGCAGTTCTTC.